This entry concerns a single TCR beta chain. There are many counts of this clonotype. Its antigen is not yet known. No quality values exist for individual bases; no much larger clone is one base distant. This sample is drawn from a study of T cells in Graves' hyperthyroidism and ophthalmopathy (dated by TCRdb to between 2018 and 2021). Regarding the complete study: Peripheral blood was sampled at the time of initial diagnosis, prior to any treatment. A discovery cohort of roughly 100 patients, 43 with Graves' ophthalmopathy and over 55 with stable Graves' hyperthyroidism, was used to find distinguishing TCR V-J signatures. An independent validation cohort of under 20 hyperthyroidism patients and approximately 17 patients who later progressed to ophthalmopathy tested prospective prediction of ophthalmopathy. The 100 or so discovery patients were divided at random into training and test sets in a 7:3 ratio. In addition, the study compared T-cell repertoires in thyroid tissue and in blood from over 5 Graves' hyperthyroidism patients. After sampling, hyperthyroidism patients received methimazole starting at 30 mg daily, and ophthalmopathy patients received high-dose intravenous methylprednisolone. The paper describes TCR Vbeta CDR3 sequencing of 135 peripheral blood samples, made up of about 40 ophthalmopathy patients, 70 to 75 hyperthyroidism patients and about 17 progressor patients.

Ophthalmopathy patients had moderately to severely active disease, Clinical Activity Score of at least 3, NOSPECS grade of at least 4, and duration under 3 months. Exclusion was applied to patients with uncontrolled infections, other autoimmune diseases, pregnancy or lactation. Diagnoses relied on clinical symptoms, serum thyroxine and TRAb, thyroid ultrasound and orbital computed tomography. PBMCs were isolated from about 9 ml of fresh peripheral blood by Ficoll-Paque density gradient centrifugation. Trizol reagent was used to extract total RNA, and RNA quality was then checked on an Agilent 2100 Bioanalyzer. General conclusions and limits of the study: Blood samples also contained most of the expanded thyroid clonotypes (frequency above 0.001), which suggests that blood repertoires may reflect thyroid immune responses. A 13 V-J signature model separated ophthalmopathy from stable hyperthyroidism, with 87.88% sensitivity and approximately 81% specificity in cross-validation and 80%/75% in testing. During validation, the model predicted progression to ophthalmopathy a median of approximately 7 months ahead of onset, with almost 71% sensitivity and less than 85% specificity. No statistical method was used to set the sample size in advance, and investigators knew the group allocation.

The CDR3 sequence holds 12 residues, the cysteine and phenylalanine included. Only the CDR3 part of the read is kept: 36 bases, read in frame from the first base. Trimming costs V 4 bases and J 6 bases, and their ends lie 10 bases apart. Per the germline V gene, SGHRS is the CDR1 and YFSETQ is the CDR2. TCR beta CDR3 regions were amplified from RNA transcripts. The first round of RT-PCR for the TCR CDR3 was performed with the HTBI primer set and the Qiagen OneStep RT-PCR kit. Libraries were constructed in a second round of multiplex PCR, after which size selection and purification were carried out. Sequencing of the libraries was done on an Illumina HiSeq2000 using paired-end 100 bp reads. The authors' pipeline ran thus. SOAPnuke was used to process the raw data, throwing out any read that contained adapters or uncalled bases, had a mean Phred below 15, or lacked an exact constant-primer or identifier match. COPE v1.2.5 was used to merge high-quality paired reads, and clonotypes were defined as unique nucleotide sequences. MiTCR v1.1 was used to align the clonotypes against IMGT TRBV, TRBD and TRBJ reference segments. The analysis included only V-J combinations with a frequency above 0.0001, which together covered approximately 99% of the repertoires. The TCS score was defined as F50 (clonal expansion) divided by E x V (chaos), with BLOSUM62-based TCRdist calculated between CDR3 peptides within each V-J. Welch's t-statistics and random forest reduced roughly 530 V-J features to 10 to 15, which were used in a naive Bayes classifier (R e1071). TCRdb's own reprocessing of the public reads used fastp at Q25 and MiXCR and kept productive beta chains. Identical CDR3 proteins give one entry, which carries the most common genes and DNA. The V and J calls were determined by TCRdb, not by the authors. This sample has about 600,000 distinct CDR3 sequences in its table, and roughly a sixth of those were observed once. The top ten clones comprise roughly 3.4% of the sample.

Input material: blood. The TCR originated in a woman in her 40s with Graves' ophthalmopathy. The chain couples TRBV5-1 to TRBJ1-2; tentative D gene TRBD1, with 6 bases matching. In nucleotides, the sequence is TGCGCCAGCAGCACAAACAGGGATGGCTACACCTTC. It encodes CASSTNRDGYTF.